This T cell receptor (beta chain) was recovered during a study of T cell responses to AZD1222 COVID-19 vaccine. Whole-study results and caveats: Close to half of spike-specific TCRs reportedly recognize unmutated variant regions. Compared with day 0, the breadth and depth of the Spike-specific TCR repertoire rose significantly after two doses of AZD1222. Mapped onto spike, vaccine-associated CD4 TCRs spanned it and were dominant at 160-218 and 743-854.

Clones were read by immunoSEQ multiplex PCR, and TCRdb kept only the in-frame ones, dropping some. The sample lists tens of thousands of clones, roughly nine tenths occurring once. This clone was observed a handful of times. Antigen unknown. Within the sample, other DNA sequences also encode this same CDR3. Trimming shortened V by 2 bases and J by 4 bases, and 4 bases separated the two germline ends. CDR3 length: 12 amino acids. Germline-derived CDR1 and CDR2 are SGHDT and YYEEEE. Second-dose recipients at about 4 or about 12 weeks were treated as one pooled group. Sequencing used peripheral blood, obtained 28 days after the second AZD1222 dose. This clonotype was obtained from an adult who received the AZD1222 COVID-19 vaccine. V is TRBV5-6 and J is TRBJ1-5; D not certain. CDR3 coding DNA: TGTGCCAGCAGCTTACTAAATCAGCCCCAGCATTTT. Translating it yields CASSLLNQPQHF.